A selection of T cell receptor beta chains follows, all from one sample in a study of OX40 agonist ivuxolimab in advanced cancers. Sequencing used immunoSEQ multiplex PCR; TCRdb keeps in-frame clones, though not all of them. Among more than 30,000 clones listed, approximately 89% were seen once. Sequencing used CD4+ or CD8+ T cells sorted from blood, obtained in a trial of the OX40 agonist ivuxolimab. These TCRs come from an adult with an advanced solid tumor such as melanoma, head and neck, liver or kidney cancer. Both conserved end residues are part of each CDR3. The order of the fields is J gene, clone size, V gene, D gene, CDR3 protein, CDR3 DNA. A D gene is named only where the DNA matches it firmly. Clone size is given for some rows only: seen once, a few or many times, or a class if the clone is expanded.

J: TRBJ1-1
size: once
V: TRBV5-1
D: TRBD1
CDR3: CASSGPDRAGTEAFF
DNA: TGCGCCAGCAGCGGGCCGGACAGGGCAGGGACTGAAGCTTTCTTT

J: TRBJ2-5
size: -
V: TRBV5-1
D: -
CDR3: CASSLGALLADQETQYF
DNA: TGCGCCAGCAGCCTTGGGGCCTTACTAGCAGACCAAGAGACCCAGTACTTC

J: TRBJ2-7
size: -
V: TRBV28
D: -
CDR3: CASRGLHSYEQYF
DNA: TGTGCCAGCAGGGGACTCCATTCCTACGAGCAGTACTTC

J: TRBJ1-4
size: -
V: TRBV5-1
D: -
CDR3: CASSLGEAGEKLFF
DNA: TGCGCCAGCAGCTTGGGGGAAGCGGGGGAAAAACTGTTTTTT

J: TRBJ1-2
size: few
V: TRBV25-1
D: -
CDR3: CASSVNGGYTF
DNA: TGTGCCAGCAGCGTGAATGGGGGCTACACCTTC

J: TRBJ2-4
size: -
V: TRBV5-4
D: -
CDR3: CASSLEQTGYIQYF
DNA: TGTGCCAGCAGCTTGGAGCAAACGGGTTACATTCAGTACTTC

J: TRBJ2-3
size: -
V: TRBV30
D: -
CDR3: CAWSVRGRTGTDTQYF
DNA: TGTGCCTGGAGTGTACGAGGGAGGACAGGCACAGATACGCAGTATTTT

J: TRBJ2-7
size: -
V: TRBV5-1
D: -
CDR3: CASSLGQGDYEQYF
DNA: TGCGCCAGCAGCTTGGGGCAGGGCGACTACGAGCAGTACTTC

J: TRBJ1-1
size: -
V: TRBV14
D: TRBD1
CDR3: CASSPSGQGYEAFF
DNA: TGTGCCAGCAGTCCGTCGGGACAGGGGTACGAAGCTTTCTTT

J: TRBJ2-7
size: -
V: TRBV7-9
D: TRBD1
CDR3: CASSLTGQDHEQYF
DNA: TGTGCCAGCAGCTTAACCGGACAGGACCACGAGCAGTACTTC

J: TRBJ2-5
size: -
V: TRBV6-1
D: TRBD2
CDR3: CGSGKGIQETQYF
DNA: TGTGGGAGCGGGAAGGGGATCCAAGAGACCCAGTACTTC

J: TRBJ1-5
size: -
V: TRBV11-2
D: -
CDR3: CASSFSEVQPQHF
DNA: TGTGCCAGCAGCTTTTCAGAGGTTCAGCCCCAGCATTTT

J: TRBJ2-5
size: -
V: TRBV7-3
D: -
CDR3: CASSATADQETQYF
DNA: TGTGCCAGCAGCGCAACAGCAGATCAAGAGACCCAGTACTTC

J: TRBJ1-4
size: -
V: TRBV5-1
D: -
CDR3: CASSPTGMTTTNEKLFF
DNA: TGCGCCAGCAGCCCGACGGGGATGACGACCACTAATGAAAAACTGTTTTTT

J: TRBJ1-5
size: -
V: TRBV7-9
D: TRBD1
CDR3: CASSLGTGVSNQPQHF
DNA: TGTGCCAGCAGCCTAGGGACAGGGGTTAGCAATCAGCCCCAGCATTTT

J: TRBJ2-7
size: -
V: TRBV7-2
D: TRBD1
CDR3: CASSLDRVSYEQYF
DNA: TGTGCCAGCAGCCTGGACAGGGTTTCCTACGAGCAGTACTTC

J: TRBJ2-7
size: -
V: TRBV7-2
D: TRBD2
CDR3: CASSLASGSLYEQYF
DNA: TGTGCCAGCAGCTTAGCTAGCGGGAGTCTCTACGAGCAGTACTTC

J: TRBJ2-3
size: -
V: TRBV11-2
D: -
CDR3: CASSLVPGTDTQYF
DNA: TGTGCCAGCAGCTTAGTCCCGGGAACAGATACGCAGTATTTT

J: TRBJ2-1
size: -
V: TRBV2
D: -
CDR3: CASRWTDSYNEQFF
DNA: TGTGCCAGCAGGTGGACAGATTCATACAATGAGCAGTTCTTC

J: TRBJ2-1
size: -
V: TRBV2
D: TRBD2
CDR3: CASSERGAGSGSYNEQFF
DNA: TGTGCCAGCAGTGAAAGGGGGGCTGGGAGCGGGAGCTACAATGAGCAGTTCTTC

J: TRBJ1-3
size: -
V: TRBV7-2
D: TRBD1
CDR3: CASSEDRSSGNTIYF
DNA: TGTGCCAGCAGCGAGGACAGGAGCTCTGGAAACACCATATATTTT

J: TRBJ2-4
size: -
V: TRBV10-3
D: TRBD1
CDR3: CAIGGQGNIQYF
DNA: TGTGCCATCGGGGGACAGGGCAACATTCAGTACTTC

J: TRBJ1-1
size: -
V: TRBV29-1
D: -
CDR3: CSGFGQQGSEAFF
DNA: TGCAGCGGATTCGGACAGCAAGGGTCTGAAGCTTTCTTT

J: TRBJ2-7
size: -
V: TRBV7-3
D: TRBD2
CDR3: CASSLLAGLSYEQYF
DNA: TGTGCCAGCAGCTTACTAGCGGGCTTATCCTACGAGCAGTACTTC

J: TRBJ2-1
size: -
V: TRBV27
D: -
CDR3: CASSLSGPSYNEQFF
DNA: TGTGCCAGCAGTTTAAGCGGGCCCTCCTACAATGAGCAGTTCTTC

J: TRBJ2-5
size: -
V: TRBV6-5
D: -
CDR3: CASSRQLQETQYF
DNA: TGTGCCAGCAGTCGACAGTTGCAAGAGACCCAGTACTTC

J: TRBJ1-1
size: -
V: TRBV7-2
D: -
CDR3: CASSLDMNTEAFF
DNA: TGTGCCAGCAGCTTAGACATGAACACTGAAGCTTTCTTT

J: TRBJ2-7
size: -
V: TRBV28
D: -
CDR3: CASSFKPGVREQYF
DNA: TGTGCCAGCAGTTTTAAACCCGGGGTGAGGGAGCAGTACTTC

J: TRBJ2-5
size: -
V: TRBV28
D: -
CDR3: CASSLQVTQETQYF
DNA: TGTGCCAGCAGTTTACAGGTTACCCAAGAGACCCAGTACTTC